Listed below are T cell receptor beta chains from one sample, sequenced in a study of radiotherapy plus CTLA-4 blockade in lung cancer. Method: immunoSEQ multiplex PCR; TCRdb's copy keeps in-frame clones and lacks some. The sample contains 130,000 or so clones, 85% to 90% of which appear only once. Source: peripheral blood, taken from a patient treated with radiotherapy plus ipilimumab. The receptors were gathered from a human donor with non-small cell lung cancer that progressed on radiotherapy plus ipilimumab. CDR3s include the opening cysteine and the closing phenylalanine or tryptophan. The D gene is left open where the match is weak.

v_call	d_call	j_call	cdr3_aa
TRBV5-4	.	TRBJ1-1	CASSLGGRGTEAFF
TRBV5-4	.	TRBJ1-2	CASSQDPSVSNYGYTF
TRBV15	.	TRBJ1-5	CATSRNRGNQPQHF
TRBV30	.	TRBJ1-5	CAWSVGGDQPQHF
TRBV6-5	.	TRBJ1-1	CASSSDRTRREAFF
TRBV29-1	TRBD2	TRBJ2-1	CSWGGRKEQFF
TRBV9	.	TRBJ2-5	CASSASSTPETQYF
TRBV19	.	TRBJ1-1	CASSMGSGTRDEAFF
TRBV5-1	.	TRBJ1-5	CASSLGGGSNQPQHF
TRBV2	.	TRBJ1-2	CASSEQGYGYTF
TRBV14	.	TRBJ1-2	CASSPDNYGYTF
TRBV2	.	TRBJ1-1	CASRGVSTEAFF
TRBV18	.	TRBJ1-4	CASSPFAGGGEKLFF
TRBV27	.	TRBJ2-3	CASRRSGLTDTQYF
TRBV1	.	TRBJ2-7	CTSSQDLMFHGGRAGEQYF
TRBV4-2	.	TRBJ1-5	CASSQDGAGSNQPQHF
TRBV9	TRBD2	TRBJ2-2	CASSGGMRRVGGGRAGELFF
TRBV2	TRBD2	TRBJ2-7	CASSEQASGRGRSYEQYF
TRBV14	.	TRBJ1-2	CASSQTRAPIYGYTF
TRBV6-1	.	TRBJ1-2	CASSSNSPRADGYTF
TRBV19	TRBD1	TRBJ2-2	CASSIETGAGELFF
TRBV6-5	.	TRBJ2-7	CASSPGLSYEQYF
TRBV4-1	.	TRBJ1-1	CASSGWGNTEAFF
TRBV27	.	TRBJ2-7	CASSLSVRGREQYF
TRBV19	TRBD1	TRBJ1-1	CAARSVDRGVNTEAFF
TRBV6-1	.	TRBJ1-3	CASSESSGNTIYF
TRBV25-1	.	TRBJ1-1	CASSPHQGTEAFF
TRBV7-6	TRBD1	TRBJ1-1	CASSLDRDTEAFF
TRBV7-8	.	TRBJ2-7	CASSLARVPMDEQYF
TRBV10-3	.	TRBJ2-1	CAISPSGHSYNEQFF
TRBV6-5	TRBD1	TRBJ1-2	CATGASDRAQGYTF
TRBV4-1	.	TRBJ2-1	CASSPGRGSYNEQFF
TRBV2	.	TRBJ2-3	CASSGPGRPNTQYF
TRBV10-1	TRBD2	TRBJ2-1	CASSDRLAGGPWDEQFF
TRBV9	.	TRBJ2-3	CASSVDGPSDTQYF
TRBV7-9	.	TRBJ2-3	CASSFSGASTDTQYF
TRBV2	.	TRBJ2-2	CASSARTNTGELFF
TRBV6-5	.	TRBJ1-2	CASRKGVSTYGYTF
TRBV5-1	TRBD1	TRBJ1-2	CASSLEGAGYTF
TRBV27	.	TRBJ1-2	CASSLLYSEKPYGYTF
TRBV5-4	.	TRBJ2-3	CASSPARELTDTQYF
TRBV9	.	TRBJ2-3	CASSLTSNTDTQYF
TRBV4-1	.	TRBJ1-1	CASSQGITGNTEAFF
TRBV30	TRBD2	TRBJ2-1	CAWSVGGRYNEQFF
TRBV7-3	.	TRBJ2-7	CASSLSTPHEQYF
TRBV5-1	.	TRBJ1-1	CASSDPQGFTEAFF
TRBV10-3	TRBD2	TRBJ2-1	CAISALAGPYNEQFF
TRBV5-8	.	TRBJ1-2	CASSLTVANYGYTF
TRBV7-2	TRBD2	TRBJ2-5	CASSLGTSGPAGETQYF
TRBV6-4	TRBD1	TRBJ2-6	CASNDRGPGANVLTF